The next 16 T cell receptor beta chains were all read from a single sample in a study of shared clonotypes between healthy human individuals. Sequencing used immunoSEQ multiplex PCR; TCRdb keeps in-frame clones, though not all of them. The sample records 550,000 to 700,000 clones, 73% being singletons. Material for sequencing was memory CD4+ T cells sorted from blood. Subset of the sample: CD45RA-negative fraction. The receptors were gathered from a woman in her twenties or thirties in good health.

In this sample, this clone turned up once. A far larger clone is just one base off, so this is likely a read error. The chain joins TRBV6-1 to TRBJ2-2; 10 bases match TRBD2. V shed 5 bases and J 5 bases; nucleotides not matched to a gene: 11. The germline V gene has CDR1 MNHNS and CDR2 SASEGT. The CDR3 consists of 17 residues. CDR3 sequence reads: CASSKGSLAGVTGELFF. The CDR3 DNA sequence: TGTGCCAGCAGTAAAGGTTCGCTAGCGGGAGTTACCGGGGAGCTGTTTTTT.

This clone was counted once. This may stem from a read error, because a much larger clone lies one nucleotide away. This chain links TRBV9 with TRBJ1-1; D is unresolved. The CDR3 spans 13 residues. Per the germline V gene, CDR1 is SGDLS and CDR2 is YYNGEE. V lost 4 bases and J 1 base, leaving 8 bases between the germline ends. The CDR3 DNA sequence: TGTGCCAGCAGCCCAGTGGGGAACACTGAAGCTTTCTTT. It specifies CASSPVGNTEAFF.

The V gene is TRBV7-6, the J gene TRBJ2-5, with 9 bases that match TRBD2. This CDR3 spans 17 amino acids. The germline CDR1 and CDR2 sequences are SGHVS and FNYEAQ. Trimming at V came to 5 bases and at J to 2 bases, leaving 12 bases not matched to a gene. CDR3 sequence: CASSRAGTSFFQETQYF. DNA of the CDR3: TGTGCCAGCAGCCGGGCCGGGACTAGCTTCTTTCAAGAGACCCAGTACTTC.

This chain joins TRBV5-1 and TRBJ2-3, with D perhaps TRBD1 or TRBD2 (5 bases each). CDR1 is SGHRS, CDR2 YFSETQ, per germline. The CDR3 has 16 amino acids. V gave up 4 bases and J gave up 3 bases, with 18 bases separating them. CDR3: CASSLGVGTQTDTQYF. The DNA of the CDR3 is TGCGCCAGCAGCCTGGGTGTCGGGACCCAGACAGATACGCAGTATTTT.

V is TRBV6-6 and J is TRBJ2-3, with D possibly matching TRBD2 (6 bases). V shed 4 bases and J shed 1 base, with 9 bases lying between them. The germline V gene has CDR1 MNHNY and CDR2 SVGAGI (reference sequence). The CDR3 spans 14 residues. The chain's CDR3 is CASSWGEGTDTQYF. CDR3 sequence (DNA): TGTGCCAGCAGTTGGGGGGAGGGCACAGATACGCAGTATTTT.

This chain uses TRBV4-2 with TRBJ2-7, with 12 positions matching TRBD2. V shed 4 bases and J 1 base; nucleotides not matched to a gene: 14. The CDR3 is made up of 19 amino acids. Germline-derived CDR1 and CDR2 are LGHNA and YNFKEQ. The chain's CDR3 is CASSRTLAGGNEISYEQYF. CDR3 nucleotide sequence: TGTGCCAGCAGCCGCACTCTAGCGGGAGGGAATGAAATATCCTACGAGCAGTACTTC.

The chain has TRBV30 and TRBJ2-7; D call uncertain. Germline V gene data show CDR1 as GTSNPN and CDR2 as SVGIG (reference sequence). The CDR3 runs to 12 residues. Trimming stripped 2 bases from V and 3 bases from J, with 8 bases between. This CDR3 reads CAWSSGFYEQYF. DNA for the CDR3: TGTGCCTGGAGTTCCGGGTTCTACGAGCAGTACTTC.

This clone appeared a single time. The chain joins TRBV14 to TRBJ2-3; D remains unclear. V was pared by 4 bases and J by 0 bases, with 11 bases between. CDR1 and CDR2 (germline): SGHDN, FVKESK. The CDR3 loop spans 15 amino acids. CDR3 DNA: TGTGCCAGCAGCCGAAGAGCACAGAGCACAGATACGCAGTATTTT. Translation: CASSRRAQSTDTQYF. The full variable domain, with the rest looked up from reference TRBV14 and TRBJ2-3, is EAGVTQFPSHSVIEKGQTVTLRCDPISGHDNLYWYRRVMGKEIKFLLHFVKESKQDESGMPNNRFLAERTGGTYSTLKVQPAELEDSGVYFCASSRRAQSTDTQYFGPGTRLTVL.

V and J are TRBV29-1 and TRBJ2-7, with TRBD2 identical over 7 bases. Germline V gene data show CDR1 as SQVTM and CDR2 as ANQGSEA. V shed 5 bases and J 4 bases; nucleotides not matched to a gene: 11. The CDR3 totals 14 residues. The CDR3 DNA sequence: TGCAGCGTTCTCCCGGCGGGAGTAAATTACGAGCAGTACTTC. Its protein product is CSVLPAGVNYEQYF.

The V call is TRBV6-1, the J call TRBJ2-7, with a tentative D call TRBD1 (6 bases). V was clipped by 9 bases and J by 2 bases, with 14 bases between them. The CDR3 is 13 amino acids. Germline V gives CDR1 MNHNS, CDR2 SASEGT. CDR3 nucleotide sequence: TGTGCCAGTTGGGCAGGGGTCCCCTACGAGCAGTACTTC. As protein: CASWAGVPYEQYF.

V usage is TRBV2 and J usage is TRBJ2-5; D not resolved. Trimming took 6 bases from V and 2 from J, leaving 10 bases between them. The CDR3 has 13 amino acids. In germline, CDR1 is SNHLY, CDR2 FYNNEI. CDR3 sequence (DNA): TGTGCCAGCAGCCCCGGGCGTCAAGAGACCCAGTACTTC. It translates to CASSPGRQETQYF.

The V call is TRBV2, the J call TRBJ1-3; a weak D match, TRBD1 (5 bases). Trimming shortened V by 6 bases and J by 0 bases, and 9 bases separated the two germline ends. The CDR3 sequence is 14 residues long. Germline V gene lookup returns CDR1 SNHLY and CDR2 FYNNEI. CDR3 sequence reads: CASRGPTSGNTIYF. The DNA for the CDR3 is TGTGCCAGCAGGGGGCCTACCTCTGGAAACACCATATATTTT.

This clone was seen more than once but under ten times. The V and J genes are TRBV7-9 and TRBJ2-3; a weak D match, TRBD1 (6 bases). Germline V gene sequence: CDR1 SEHNR, CDR2 FQNEAQ (reference sequence). Trimming cost V 1 base and J 1 base, with 12 bases left between them. This CDR3 comprises 16 residues. CDR3 nucleotide sequence: TGTGCCAGCAGCTTAGATGGGGCAGGGGGCACAGATACGCAGTATTTT. Translation: CASSLDGAGGTDTQYF.

This clone was observed a handful of times. V is TRBV28 and J is TRBJ2-7, with D hard to call. The CDR3 has 11 amino acids. Germline CDR1 is MDHEN and CDR2 is SYDVKM. Trimming took 7 bases from V and 3 from J, leaving 7 bases between them. CDR3 protein: CASNSHYEQYF. DNA for the CDR3: TGTGCCAGCAATTCCCACTACGAGCAGTACTTC.

The table lists this clone with a count of one. This rearrangement joins TRBV19 to TRBJ2-2, with TRBD1 matching over 9 bases. The CDR3 totals 14 residues. V shed 3 bases, J shed 5 bases, and the junction held 1 base outside the gene matches. In germline, CDR1 is LNHDA, CDR2 SQIVND (reference sequence). The CDR3 region is CASSIGTGTGELFF. The CDR3, as DNA: TGTGCCAGTAGTATCGGGACAGGGACCGGGGAGCTGTTTTTT.

This clone was detected only a few times. The chain joins TRBV19 to TRBJ2-1, with D perhaps matching TRBD2 (6 bases). The CDR3 runs 14 residues. Per the germline V gene, CDR1 is LNHDA and CDR2 is SQIVND (reference sequence). Trimming left V 6 bases short and J 6 bases short, with 15 bases between. The DNA for the CDR3 is TGTGCCAGTAGGCTTCGGGAGCTAAGCAATGAGCAGTTCTTC. Translating it yields CASRLRELSNEQFF. The full variable domain, completed using reference TRBV19 and TRBJ2-1, is DGGITQSPKYLFRKEGQNVTLSCEQNLNHDAMYWYRQDPGQGLRLIYYSQIVNDFQKGDIAEGYSVSREKKESFPLTVTSAQKNPTAFYLCASRLRELSNEQFFGPGTRLTVL.